This T cell receptor beta chain was profiled in a study of blood T cell repertoires in COVID-19. This table comes from immunoSEQ multiplex PCR, and its TCRdb copy is limited to in-frame clones, with some not included. The sample holds some 270,000 clones, around 82% seen once. Trimming removed 5 bases from V and 1 base from J; junction bases left unmatched: 9. This CDR3 comprises 16 residues. Germline V CDR1 and CDR2: SGHTA, FQGTGA. The rearrangement links TRBV7-3 to TRBJ2-3; the match to TRBD2 covers 7 bases. Material: PBMCs or T cells enriched from blood (not recorded which). The receptor comes from a man aged 45-65 years who had recovered from COVID-19. The CDR3 DNA reads as TGTGCCAGCAGCCTCTCGACTAGCTATGGCACAGATACGCAGTATTTT. Amino acids: CASSLSTSYGTDTQYF.